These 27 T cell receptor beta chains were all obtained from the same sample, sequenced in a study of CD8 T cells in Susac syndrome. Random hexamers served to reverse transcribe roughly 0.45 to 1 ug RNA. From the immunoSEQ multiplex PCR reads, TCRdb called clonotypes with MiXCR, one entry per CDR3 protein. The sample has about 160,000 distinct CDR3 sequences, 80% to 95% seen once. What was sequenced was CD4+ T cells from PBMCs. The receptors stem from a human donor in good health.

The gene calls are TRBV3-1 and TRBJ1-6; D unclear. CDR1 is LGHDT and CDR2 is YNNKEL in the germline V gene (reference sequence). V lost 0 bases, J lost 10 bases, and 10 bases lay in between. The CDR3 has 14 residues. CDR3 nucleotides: TGTGCCAGCAGCCAAGAGCAGGCGAGGTCACCCCTCCACTTT. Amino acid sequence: CASSQEQARSPLHF.

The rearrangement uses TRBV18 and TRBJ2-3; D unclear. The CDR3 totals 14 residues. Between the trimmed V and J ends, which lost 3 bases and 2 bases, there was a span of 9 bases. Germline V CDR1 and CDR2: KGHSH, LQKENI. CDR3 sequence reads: CASSPEVNTDTQYF. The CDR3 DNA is TGTGCCAGCTCACCGGAAGTTAACACAGATACGCAGTATTTT.

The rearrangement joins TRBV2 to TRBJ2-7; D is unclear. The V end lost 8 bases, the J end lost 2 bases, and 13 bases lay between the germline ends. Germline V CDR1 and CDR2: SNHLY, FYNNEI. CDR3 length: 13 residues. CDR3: CASGSSFAYEQYF. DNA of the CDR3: TGTGCCAGCGGCAGCTCCTTCGCCTACGAGCAGTACTTC.

CDR3 amino acids: CASSVGVGTETQYF. The CDR3, as DNA: TGTGCCAGCAGCGTCGGGGTGGGGACGGAGACCCAGTACTTC. The chain carries TRBV9 and TRBJ2-5, with D perhaps TRBD1 or TRBD2 (5 bases each). The CDR3 length is 14 residues. V was cut by 2 bases and J by 5 bases, with 13 bases left in between. Per germline, CDR1 SGDLS and CDR2 YYNGEE.

The CDR3 region is CSVAGEEYGYTF. The CDR3 DNA follows: TGCAGCGTAGCCGGGGAGGAATATGGCTACACCTTC. The chain couples TRBV29-1 to TRBJ1-2; D call uncertain. V gave up 6 bases and J gave up 5 bases, with 13 bases separating them. The germline V gene has CDR1 SQVTM and CDR2 ANQGSEA. The CDR3 loop spans 12 amino acids.

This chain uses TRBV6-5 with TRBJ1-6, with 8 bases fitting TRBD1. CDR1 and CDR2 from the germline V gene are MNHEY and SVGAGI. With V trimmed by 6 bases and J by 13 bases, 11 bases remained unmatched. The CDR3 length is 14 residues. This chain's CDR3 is CASSTGTGVQPLHF. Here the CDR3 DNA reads TGTGCCAGCAGCACCGGGACAGGCGTTCAGCCCCTCCACTTT.

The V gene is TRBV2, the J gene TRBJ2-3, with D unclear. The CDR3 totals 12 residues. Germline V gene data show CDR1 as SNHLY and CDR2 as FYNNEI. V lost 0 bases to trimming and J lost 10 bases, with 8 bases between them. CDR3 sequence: CASSEAWNAQYF. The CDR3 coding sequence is TGTGCCAGCAGTGAAGCATGGAACGCGCAGTATTTT.

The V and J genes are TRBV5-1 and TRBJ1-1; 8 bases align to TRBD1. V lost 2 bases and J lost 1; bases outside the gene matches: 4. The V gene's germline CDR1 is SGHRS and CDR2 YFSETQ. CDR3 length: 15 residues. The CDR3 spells CASSLGQGSNTEAFF. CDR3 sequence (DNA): TGCGCCAGCAGCTTAGGACAGGGATCGAACACTGAAGCTTTCTTT.

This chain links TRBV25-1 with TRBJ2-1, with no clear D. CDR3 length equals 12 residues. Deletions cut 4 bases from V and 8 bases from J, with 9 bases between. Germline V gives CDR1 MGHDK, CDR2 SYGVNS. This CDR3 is CASSVLGYEQFF. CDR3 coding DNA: TGTGCCAGCAGTGTCTTGGGATATGAGCAGTTCTTC.

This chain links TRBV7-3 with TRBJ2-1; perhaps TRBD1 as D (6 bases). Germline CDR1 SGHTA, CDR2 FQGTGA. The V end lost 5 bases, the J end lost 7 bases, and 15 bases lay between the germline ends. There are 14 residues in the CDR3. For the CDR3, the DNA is TGTGCCAGCAGCCAGGCTACAGGGTTTAATGAGCAGTTCTTC. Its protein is CASSQATGFNEQFF.

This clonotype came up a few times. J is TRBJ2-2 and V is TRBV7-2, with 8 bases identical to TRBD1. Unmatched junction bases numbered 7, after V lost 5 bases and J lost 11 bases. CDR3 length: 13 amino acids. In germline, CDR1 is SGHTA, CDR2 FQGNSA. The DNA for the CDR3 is TGTGCCAGCAGCCTCATAGACAGGGGCGAGCTGTTTTTT. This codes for CASSLIDRGELFF. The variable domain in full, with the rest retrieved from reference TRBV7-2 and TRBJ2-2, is GAGVSQSPSNKVTEKGKDVELRCDPISGHTALYWYRQSLGQGLEFLIYFQGNSAPDKSGLPSDRFSAERTGGSVSTLTIQRTQQEDSAVYLCASSLIDRGELFFGEGSRLTVL.

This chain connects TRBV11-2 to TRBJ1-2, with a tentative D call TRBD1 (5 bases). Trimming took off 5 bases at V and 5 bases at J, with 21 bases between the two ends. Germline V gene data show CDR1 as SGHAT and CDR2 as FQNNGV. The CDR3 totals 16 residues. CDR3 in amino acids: CASSPTAGPFTYGYTF. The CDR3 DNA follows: TGTGCCAGCAGCCCCACCGCGGGGCCCTTCACATATGGCTACACCTTC.

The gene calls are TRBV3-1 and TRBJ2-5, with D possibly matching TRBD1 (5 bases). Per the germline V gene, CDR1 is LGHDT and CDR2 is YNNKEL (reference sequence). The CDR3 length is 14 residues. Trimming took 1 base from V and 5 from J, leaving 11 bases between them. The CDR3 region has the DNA TGTGCCAGCAGCCAAGGAACAGGCTGGGAGACCCAGTACTTC. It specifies CASSQGTGWETQYF.

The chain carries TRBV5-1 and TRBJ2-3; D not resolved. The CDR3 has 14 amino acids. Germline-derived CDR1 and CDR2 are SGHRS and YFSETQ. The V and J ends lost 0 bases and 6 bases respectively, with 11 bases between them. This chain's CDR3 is CASSLVGPGDTQYF. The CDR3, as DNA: TGCGCCAGCAGCTTGGTCGGGCCCGGGGATACGCAGTATTTT.

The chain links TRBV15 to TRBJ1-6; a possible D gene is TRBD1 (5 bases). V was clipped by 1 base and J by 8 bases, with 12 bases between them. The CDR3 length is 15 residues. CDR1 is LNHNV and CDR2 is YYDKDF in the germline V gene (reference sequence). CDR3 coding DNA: TGTGCCACCAGCAGAGGGGGGGGTTTTGATTCACCCCTCCACTTT. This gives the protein CATSRGGGFDSPLHF. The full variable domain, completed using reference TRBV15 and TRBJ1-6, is DAMVIQNPRYQVTQFGKPVTLSCSQTLNHNVMYWYQQKSSQAPKLLFHYYDKDFNNEADTPDNFQSRRPNTSFCFLDIRSPGLGDTAMYLCATSRGGGFDSPLHFGNGTRLTVT.

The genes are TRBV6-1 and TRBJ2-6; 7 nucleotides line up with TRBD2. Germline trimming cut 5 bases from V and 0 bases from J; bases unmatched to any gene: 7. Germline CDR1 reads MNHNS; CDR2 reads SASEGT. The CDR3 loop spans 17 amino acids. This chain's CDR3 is CASSRVGGISGANVLTF. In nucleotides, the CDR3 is TGTGCCAGCAGTAGAGTCGGGGGGATCTCTGGGGCCAACGTCCTGACTTTC.

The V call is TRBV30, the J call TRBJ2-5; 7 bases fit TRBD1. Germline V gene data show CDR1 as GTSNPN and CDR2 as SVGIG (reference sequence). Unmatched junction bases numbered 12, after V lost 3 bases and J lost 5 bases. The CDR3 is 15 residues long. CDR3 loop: CAWRAGRGSGETQYF. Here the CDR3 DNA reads TGTGCCTGGAGGGCAGGCAGGGGGTCAGGGGAGACCCAGTACTTC.

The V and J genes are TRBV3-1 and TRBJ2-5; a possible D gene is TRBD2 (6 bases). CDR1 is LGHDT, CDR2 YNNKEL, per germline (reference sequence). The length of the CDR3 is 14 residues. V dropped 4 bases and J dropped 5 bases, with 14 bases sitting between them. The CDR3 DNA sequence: TGTGCCAGCAGCCCACCACGGGGGTGGGAGACCCAGTACTTC. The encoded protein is CASSPPRGWETQYF.

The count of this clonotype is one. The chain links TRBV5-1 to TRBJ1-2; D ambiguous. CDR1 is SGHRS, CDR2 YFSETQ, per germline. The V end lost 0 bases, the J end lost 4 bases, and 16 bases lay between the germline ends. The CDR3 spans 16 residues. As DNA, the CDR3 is TGCGCCAGCAGCTTGGTCCGAAGACGGACCCCCTATGGCTACACCTTC. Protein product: CASSLVRRRTPYGYTF. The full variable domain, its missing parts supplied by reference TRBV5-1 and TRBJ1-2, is KAGVTQTPRYLIKTRGQQVTLSCSPISGHRSVSWYQQTPGQGLQFLFEYFSETQRNKGNFPGRFSGRQFSNSRSEMNVSTLELGDSALYLCASSLVRRRTPYGYTFGSGTRLTVV.

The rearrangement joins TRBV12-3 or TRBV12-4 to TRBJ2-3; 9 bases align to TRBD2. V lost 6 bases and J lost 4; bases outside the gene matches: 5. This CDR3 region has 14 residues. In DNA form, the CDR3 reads TGTGCCAGCAGGAATAGCGGGAGCTCAGATACGCAGTATTTT. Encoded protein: CASRNSGSSDTQYF.

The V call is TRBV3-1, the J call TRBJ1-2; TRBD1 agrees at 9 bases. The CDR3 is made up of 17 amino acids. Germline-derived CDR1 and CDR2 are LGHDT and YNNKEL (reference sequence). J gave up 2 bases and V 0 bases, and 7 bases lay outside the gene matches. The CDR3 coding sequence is TGTGCCAGCAGCCAAGATCTTAACAGGGGGCAAAACTATGGCTACACCTTC. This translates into CASSQDLNRGQNYGYTF.

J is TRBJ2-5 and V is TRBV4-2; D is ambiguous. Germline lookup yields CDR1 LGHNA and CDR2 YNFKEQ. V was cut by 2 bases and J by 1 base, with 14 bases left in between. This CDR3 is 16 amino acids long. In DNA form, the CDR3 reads TGTGCCAGCAGCCAATCTTGGACGAGTTTCCAAGAGACCCAGTACTTC. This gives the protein CASSQSWTSFQETQYF.

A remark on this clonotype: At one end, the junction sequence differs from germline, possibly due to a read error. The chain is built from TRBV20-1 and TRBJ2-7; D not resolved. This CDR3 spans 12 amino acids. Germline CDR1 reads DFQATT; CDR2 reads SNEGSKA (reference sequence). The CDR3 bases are TGCAGTGCTAGAGTCCTCTCCCACGAGCAGTACTTC. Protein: CSARVLSHEQYF.

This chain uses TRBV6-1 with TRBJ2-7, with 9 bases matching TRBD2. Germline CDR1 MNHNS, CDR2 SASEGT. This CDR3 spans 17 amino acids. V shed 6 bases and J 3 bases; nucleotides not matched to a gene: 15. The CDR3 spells CASSKSAGSGGIYEQYF. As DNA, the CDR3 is TGTGCCAGCAGCAAATCGGCGGGTAGCGGGGGAATCTACGAGCAGTACTTC.

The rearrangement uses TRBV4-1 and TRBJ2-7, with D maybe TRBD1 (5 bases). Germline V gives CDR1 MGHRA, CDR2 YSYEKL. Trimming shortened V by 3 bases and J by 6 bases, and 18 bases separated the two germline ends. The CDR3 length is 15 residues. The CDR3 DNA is TGCGCCAGCAGCCATTCCATTCCAGGGTTGGGCGAGCAGTACTTC. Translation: CASSHSIPGLGEQYF.

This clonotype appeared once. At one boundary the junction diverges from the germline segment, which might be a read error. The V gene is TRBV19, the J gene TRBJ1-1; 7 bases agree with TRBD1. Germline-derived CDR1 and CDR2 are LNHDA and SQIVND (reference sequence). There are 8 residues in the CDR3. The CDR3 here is CRRGRAFF. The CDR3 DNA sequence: TGCCGGAGGGGGCGAGCTTTCTTT.

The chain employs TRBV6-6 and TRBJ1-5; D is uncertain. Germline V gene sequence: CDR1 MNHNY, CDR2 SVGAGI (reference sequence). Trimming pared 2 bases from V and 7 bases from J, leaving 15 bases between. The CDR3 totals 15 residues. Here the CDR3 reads CASSYGSGEGQPQHF. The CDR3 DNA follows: TGTGCCAGCAGTTACGGATCGGGTGAGGGACAGCCCCAGCATTTT.